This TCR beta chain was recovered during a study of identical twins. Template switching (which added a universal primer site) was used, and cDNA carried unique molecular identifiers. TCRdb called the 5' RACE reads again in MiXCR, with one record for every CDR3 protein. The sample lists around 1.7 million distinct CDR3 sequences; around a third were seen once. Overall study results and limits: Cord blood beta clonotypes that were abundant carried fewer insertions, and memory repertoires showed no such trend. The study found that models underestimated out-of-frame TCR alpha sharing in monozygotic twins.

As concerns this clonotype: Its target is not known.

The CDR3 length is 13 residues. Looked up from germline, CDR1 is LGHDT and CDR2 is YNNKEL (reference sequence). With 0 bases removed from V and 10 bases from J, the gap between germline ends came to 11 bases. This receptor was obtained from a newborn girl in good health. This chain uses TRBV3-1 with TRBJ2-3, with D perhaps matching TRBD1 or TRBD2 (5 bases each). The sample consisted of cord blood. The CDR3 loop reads CASSQDTGTPQYF. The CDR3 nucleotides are TGTGCCAGCAGCCAAGATACCGGGACCCCGCAGTATTTT.